This T cell receptor beta chain was obtained from a study of blood T cell repertoires in COVID-19. As for the study in general: Researchers got acute and convalescent COVID-19 samples from the United States, Italy and Spain. PBMCs, B-cell-depleted T cells, or T cells provided the cDNA or gDNA that made up the material.

Methods used by the authors: It was from reference gene primer amplification that nucleated cell counts were estimated. TCRdb keeps only in-frame clones here, not all; method: immunoSEQ multiplex PCR. For V, J and clone size, that table is used; D and trimming come from the DNA. The table lists around 250,000 clones, about 89% of them singletons. Germline CDR1 is SGDLS and CDR2 is YYNGEE. Trimming at V came to 0 bases and at J to 2 bases, leaving 6 bases not matched to a gene. The CDR3 is 16 amino acids. The chain is built from TRBV9 and TRBJ1-1; the match to TRBD1 covers 8 bases. The TCR originated in an older woman who had recovered from COVID-19. Sequenced: peripheral blood. The CDR3 DNA sequence: TGTGCCAGCAGCGTAGGAGTAGGACAGGGAAACACTGAAGCTTTCTTT. Its translation: CASSVGVGQGNTEAFF.